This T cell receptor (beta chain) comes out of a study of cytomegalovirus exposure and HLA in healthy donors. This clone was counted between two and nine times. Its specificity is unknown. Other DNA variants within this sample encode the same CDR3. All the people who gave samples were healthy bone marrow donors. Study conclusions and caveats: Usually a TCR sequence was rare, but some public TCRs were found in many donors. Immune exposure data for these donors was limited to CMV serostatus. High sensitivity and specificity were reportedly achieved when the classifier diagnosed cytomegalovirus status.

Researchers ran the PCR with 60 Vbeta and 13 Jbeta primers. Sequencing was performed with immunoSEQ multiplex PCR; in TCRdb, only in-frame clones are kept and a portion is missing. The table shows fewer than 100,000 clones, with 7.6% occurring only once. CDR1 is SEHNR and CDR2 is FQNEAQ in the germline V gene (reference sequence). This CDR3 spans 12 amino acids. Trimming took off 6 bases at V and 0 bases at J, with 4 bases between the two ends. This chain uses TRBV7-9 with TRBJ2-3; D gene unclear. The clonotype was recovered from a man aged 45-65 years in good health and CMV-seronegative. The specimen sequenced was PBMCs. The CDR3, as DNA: TGTGCCAGCAGTCTTAGCACAGATACGCAGTATTTT. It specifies CASSLSTDTQYF.